Included here is one T cell receptor (beta chain) sequence, with context. Its target is not known. The PCR used 60 Vbeta and 13 Jbeta primers. Generated by immunoSEQ multiplex PCR, the TCRdb table keeps only in-frame clones and is missing some. This listing includes tens of thousands of clones. CDR3 length equals 14 residues. Germline CDR1 SNHLY, CDR2 FYNNEI. Trimming took off 7 bases at V and 7 bases at J, with 17 bases between the two ends. The record originates from a study of cytomegalovirus exposure and HLA in healthy donors. Overall study context: Some 85 million unique TCRs from HLA-typed donors were held in an early data release. Notes on the study in general: A later analysis reported that several of the most significant clusters appeared to be linked to common viral pathogens, among them Epstein-Barr virus. In a later analysis, at a false discovery rate of 0.05, approximately 16,000 TCR beta sequences were associated with HLA alleles.

The receptor comes from a woman aged 45-65 years in good health and CMV-seropositive. The chain has TRBV2 and TRBJ1-3; no definite D call. Material: PBMCs. The CDR3 loop is CASNNEGLRNTIYF. CDR3 in DNA: TGTGCCAGCAACAACGAGGGTCTCAGGAACACCATATATTTT.